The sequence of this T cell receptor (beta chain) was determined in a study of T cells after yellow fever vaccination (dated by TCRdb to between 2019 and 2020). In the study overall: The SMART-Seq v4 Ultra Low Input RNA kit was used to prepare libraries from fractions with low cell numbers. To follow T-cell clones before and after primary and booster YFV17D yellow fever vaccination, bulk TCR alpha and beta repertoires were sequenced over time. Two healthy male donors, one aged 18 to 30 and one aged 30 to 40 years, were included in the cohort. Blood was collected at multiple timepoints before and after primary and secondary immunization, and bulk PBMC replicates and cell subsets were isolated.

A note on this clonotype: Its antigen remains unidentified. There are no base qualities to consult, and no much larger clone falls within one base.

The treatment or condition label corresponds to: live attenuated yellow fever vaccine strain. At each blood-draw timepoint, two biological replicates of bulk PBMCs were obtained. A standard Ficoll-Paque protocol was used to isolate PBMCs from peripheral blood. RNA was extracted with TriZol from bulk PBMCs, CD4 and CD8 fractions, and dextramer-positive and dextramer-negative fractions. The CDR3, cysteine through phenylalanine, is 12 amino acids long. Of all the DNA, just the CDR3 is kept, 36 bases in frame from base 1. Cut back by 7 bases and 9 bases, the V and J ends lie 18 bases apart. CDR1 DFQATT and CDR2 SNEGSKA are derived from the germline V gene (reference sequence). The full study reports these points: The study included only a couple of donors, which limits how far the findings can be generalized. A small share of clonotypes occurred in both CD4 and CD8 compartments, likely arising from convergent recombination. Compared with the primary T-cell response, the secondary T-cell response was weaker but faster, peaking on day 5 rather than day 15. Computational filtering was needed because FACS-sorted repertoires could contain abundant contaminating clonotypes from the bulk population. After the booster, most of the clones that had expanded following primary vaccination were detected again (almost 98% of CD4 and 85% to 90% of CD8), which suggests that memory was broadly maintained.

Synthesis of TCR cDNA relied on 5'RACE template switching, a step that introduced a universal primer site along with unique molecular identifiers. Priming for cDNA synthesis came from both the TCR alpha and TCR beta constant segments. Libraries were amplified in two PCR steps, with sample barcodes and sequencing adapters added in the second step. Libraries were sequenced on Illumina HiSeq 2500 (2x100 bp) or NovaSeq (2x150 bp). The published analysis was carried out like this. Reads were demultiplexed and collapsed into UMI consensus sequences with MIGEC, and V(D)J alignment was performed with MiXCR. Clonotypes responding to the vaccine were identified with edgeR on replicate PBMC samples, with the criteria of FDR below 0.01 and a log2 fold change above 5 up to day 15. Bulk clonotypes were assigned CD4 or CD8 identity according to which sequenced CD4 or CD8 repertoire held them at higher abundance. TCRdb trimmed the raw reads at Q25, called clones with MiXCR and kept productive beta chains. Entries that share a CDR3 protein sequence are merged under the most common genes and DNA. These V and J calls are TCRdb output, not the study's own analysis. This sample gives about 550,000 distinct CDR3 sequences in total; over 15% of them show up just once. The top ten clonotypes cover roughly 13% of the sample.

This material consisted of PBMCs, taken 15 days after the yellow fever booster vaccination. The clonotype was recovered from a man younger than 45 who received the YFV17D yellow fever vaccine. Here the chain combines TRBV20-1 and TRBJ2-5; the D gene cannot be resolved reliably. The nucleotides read TGCAGTGTGTACATGGGGATCGGTGCCCAGTACTTC. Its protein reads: CSVYMGIGAQYF.